This T cell receptor (beta chain) was obtained from a study of T cell changes during pregnancy in multiple sclerosis. The J segment lost 0 bases and the V segment lost 3 bases, leaving 3 bases of the junction unmatched. CDR1 and CDR2 (germline): SGDLS, YYNGEE. The CDR3 runs to 15 residues. This table comes from immunoSEQ multiplex PCR, and its TCRdb copy is limited to in-frame clones, with some not included. Of approximately 50,000 clones in the sample, around 94% were seen once. The receptor was isolated from a female donor with multiple sclerosis, enrolled in a pregnancy study. V gene TRBV9 combines with J gene TRBJ1-3; the match to TRBD1 covers 7 bases. Here the sequenced sample was CD4+ T cells from peripheral blood mononuclear cells, taken in the third trimester of pregnancy. The DNA for the CDR3 is TGTGCCAGCAGCGAACAGGGGACCTCTGGAAACACCATATATTTT. As protein: CASSEQGTSGNTIYF. Full variable domain (remainder filled in from reference TRBV9 and TRBJ1-3): DSGVTQTPKHLITATGQRVTLRCSPRSGDLSVYWYQQSLDQGLQFLIQYYNGEERAKGNILERFSAQQFPDLHSELNLSSLELGDSALYFCASSEQGTSGNTIYFGEGSWLTVV.